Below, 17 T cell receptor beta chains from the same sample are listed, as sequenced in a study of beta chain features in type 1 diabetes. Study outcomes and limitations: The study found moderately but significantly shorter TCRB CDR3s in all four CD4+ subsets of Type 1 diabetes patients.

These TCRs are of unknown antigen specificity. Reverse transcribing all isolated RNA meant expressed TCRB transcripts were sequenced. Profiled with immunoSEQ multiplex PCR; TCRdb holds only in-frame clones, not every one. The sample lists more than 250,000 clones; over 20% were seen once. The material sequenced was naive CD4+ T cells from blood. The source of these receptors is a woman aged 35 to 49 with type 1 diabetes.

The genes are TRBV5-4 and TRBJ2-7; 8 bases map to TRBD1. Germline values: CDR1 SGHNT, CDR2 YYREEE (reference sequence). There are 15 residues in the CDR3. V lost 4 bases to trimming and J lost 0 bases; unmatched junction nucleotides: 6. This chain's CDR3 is CASSPGTGYSYEQYF. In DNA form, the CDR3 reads TGTGCCAGCAGCCCCGGGACAGGTTACTCCTACGAGCAGTACTTC. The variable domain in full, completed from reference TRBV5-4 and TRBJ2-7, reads ETGVTQSPTHLIKTRGQQVTLRCSSQSGHNTVSWYQQALGQGPQFIFQYYREEENGRGNFPPRFSGLQFPNYSSELNVNALELDDSALYLCASSPGTGYSYEQYFGPGTRLTVT.

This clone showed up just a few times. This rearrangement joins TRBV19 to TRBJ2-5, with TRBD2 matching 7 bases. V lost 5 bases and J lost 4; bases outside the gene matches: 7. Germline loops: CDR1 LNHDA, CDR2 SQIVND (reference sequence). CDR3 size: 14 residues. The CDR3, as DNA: TGTGCCAGTAGTCGGCGGGGGTGGACAGAGACCCAGTACTTC. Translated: CASSRRGWTETQYF.

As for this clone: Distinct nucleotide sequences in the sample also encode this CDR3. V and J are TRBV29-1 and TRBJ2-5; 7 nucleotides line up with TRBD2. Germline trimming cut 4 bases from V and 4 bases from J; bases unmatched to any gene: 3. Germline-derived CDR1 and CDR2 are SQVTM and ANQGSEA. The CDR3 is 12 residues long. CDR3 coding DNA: TGCAGCGTTGGGGGAGGGGCAGAGACCCAGTACTTC. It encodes CSVGGGAETQYF.

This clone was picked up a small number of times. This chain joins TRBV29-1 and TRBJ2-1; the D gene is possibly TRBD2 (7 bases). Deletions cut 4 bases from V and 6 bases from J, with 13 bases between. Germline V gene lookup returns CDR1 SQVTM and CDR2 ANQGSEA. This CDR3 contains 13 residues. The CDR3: CSVARGGSNEQFF. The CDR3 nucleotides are TGCAGCGTTGCCAGGGGAGGGTCCAATGAGCAGTTCTTC.

The CDR3 nucleotides are TGCGCCAGCAGCTTGTACAGCGGCCCTAATGAAAAACTGTTTTTT. Encoded protein: CASSLYSGPNEKLFF. The chain joins TRBV5-1 to TRBJ1-4; D is undetermined. The length of the CDR3 is 15 residues. V was shortened by 1 base and J by 3 bases, with 10 bases between the two germline ends. Germline V gene data show CDR1 as SGHRS and CDR2 as YFSETQ.

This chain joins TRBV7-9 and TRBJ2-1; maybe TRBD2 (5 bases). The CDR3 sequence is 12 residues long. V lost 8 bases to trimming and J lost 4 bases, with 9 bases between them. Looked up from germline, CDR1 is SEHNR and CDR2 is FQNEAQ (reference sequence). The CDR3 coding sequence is TGTGCCAGCTTACTAGATTACAATGAGCAGTTCTTC. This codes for CASLLDYNEQFF.

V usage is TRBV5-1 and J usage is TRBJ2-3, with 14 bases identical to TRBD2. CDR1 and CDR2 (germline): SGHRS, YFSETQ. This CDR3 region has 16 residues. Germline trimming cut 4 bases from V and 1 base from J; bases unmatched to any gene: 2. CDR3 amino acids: CASSPGLAGGTDTQYF. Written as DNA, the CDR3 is TGCGCCAGCAGCCCGGGACTAGCGGGAGGCACAGATACGCAGTATTTT.

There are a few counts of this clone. The CDR3 spells CASSQVTPGEQYF. The CDR3 DNA is TGTGCCAGCTCACAGGTGACTCCTGGCGAGCAGTACTTC. The chain employs TRBV18 and TRBJ2-7, with D uncertain. In germline, CDR1 is KGHSH, CDR2 LQKENI. Trimming took 4 bases from V and 6 from J, leaving 13 bases between them. The CDR3 is 13 amino acids.

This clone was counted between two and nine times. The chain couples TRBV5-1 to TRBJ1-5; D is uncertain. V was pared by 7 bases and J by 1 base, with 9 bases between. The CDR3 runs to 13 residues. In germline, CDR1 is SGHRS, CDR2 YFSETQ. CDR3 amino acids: CASSEVSNQPQHF. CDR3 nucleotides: TGCGCCAGCTCGGAGGTCAGCAATCAGCCCCAGCATTTT.

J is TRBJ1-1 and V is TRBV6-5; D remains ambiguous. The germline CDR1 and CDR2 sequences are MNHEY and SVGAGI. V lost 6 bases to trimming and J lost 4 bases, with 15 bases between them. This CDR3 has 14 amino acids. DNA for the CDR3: TGTGCCAGCAGCCCCGGGTCTTCCCGCACTGAAGCTTTCTTT. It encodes CASSPGSSRTEAFF.

CDR3 amino acids: CASSWTATNEKLFF. CDR3 coding DNA: TGTGCCAGCAGCTGGACAGCAACTAATGAAAAACTGTTTTTT. This chain connects TRBV7-2 to TRBJ1-4, with TRBD1 as a possible D gene (6 bases). The ends were cut back, 4 bases at V and 0 bases at J, with 6 bases in the middle. Germline assignment: CDR1 SGHTA and CDR2 FQGNSA. This CDR3 is 14 amino acids long.

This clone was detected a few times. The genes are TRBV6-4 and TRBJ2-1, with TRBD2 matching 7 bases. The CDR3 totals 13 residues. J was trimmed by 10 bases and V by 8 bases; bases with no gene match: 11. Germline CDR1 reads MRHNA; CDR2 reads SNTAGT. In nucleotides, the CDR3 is TGTGCCAGCCAAAGGAGCGGGATTGAAGAGCAGTTCTTC. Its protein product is CASQRSGIEEQFF.

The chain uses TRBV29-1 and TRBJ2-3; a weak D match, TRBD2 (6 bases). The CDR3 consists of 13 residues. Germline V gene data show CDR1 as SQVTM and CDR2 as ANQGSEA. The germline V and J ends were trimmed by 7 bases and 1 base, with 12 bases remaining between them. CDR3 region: CSARGGGTDTQYF. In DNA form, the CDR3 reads TGCAGCGCCCGGGGCGGGGGCACAGATACGCAGTATTTT.

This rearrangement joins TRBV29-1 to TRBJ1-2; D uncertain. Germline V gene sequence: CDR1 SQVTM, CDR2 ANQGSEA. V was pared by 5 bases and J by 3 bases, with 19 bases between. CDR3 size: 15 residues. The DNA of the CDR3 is TGCAGCGTTCAACACGTTCAAAATCCAGACTATGGCTACACCTTC. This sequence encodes CSVQHVQNPDYGYTF.

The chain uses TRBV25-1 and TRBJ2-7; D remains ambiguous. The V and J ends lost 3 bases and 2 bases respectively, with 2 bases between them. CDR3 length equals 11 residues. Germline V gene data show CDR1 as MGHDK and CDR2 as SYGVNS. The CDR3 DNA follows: TGTGCCAGCAGTGATACCTACGAGCAGTACTTC. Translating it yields CASSDTYEQYF.

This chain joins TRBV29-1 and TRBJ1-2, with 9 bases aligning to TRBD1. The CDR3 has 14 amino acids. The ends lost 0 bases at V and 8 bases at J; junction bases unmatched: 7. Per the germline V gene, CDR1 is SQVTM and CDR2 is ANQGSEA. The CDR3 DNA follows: TGCAGCGTTGAAGAGTGGGGACAGGGTCGCGGCTACACCTTC. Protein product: CSVEEWGQGRGYTF.

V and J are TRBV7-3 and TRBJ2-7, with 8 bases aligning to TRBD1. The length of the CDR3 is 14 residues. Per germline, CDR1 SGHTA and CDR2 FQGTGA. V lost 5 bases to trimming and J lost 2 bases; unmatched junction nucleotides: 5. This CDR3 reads CASSEGQVPYEQYF. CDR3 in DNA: TGTGCCAGCAGCGAGGGACAGGTTCCCTACGAGCAGTACTTC.